This TCR beta chain stems from a study of T cell responses to AZD1222 COVID-19 vaccine. General study points: White British ancestry dominated among donors, who included more females, and clonal diversity was possibly underestimated. CD4 TCRs covered the whole spike, strongest at regions 160-218 and 743-854. Rises in breadth and depth of Spike-specific TCRs came after two AZD1222 doses. Reportedly, close to half of spike-specific TCRs are directed against unmutated variant regions.

The assay was immunoSEQ multiplex PCR, and TCRdb's table has in-frame clones only and misses some. The sample lists 90,000 to 150,000 clones, 88% occurring once. With 8 bases clipped from V and 8 bases from J, the junction kept 8 bases outside the gene matches. CDR3 size: 14 residues. From germline, CDR1 is ENHRY and CDR2 SYGVKD. Turning to this clone: The antigen is not known.

The origin of this receptor is an adult in good health. The V gene is TRBV10-3, the J gene TRBJ1-6; 8 nucleotides line up with TRBD1. The sample was peripheral blood, taken on day 0 of AZD1222 vaccination. Here the CDR3 reads CAIPGGTGDSPLHF. Here the CDR3 DNA reads TGTGCCATCCCGGGGGGGACAGGTGATTCACCCCTCCACTTT.